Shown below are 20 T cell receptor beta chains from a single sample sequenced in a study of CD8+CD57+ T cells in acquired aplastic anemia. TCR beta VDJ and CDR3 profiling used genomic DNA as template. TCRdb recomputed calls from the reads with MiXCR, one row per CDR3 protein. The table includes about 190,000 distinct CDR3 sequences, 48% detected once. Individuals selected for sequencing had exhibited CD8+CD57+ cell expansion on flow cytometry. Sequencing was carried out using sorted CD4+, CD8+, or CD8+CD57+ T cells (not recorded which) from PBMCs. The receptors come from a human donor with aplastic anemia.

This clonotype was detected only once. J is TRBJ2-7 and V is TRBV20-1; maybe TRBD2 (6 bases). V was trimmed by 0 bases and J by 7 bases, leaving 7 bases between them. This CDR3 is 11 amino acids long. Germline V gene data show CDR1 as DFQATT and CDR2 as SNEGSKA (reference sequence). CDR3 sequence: CSARDRGEQYF. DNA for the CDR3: TGCAGTGCTAGAGATCGGGGGGAGCAGTACTTC.

Written as DNA, the CDR3 is TGTGCCAGCAGTGAATATGGTGCGGACAGGGGGAGGAATGGCTACACCTTC. As protein: CASSEYGADRGRNGYTF. This chain links TRBV25-1 with TRBJ1-2; TRBD1 aligns across 10 bases. This CDR3 has 17 residues. Germline-derived CDR1 and CDR2 are MGHDK and SYGVNS. The V gene end was trimmed by 0 bases and the J gene end by 6 bases; junction bases not matched to a gene: 10.

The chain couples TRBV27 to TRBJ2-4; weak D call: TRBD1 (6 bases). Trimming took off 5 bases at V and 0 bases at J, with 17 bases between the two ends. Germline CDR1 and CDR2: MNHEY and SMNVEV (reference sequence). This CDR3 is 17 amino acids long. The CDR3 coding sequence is TGTGCCAGCAGTCCGTACAACAGGGAAGTAGCCAAAAACATTCAGTACTTC. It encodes CASSPYNREVAKNIQYF.

The CDR3 reads CASSIGRAAYGYTF. CDR3 coding DNA: TGTGCCAGTAGTATAGGGCGGGCAGCCTATGGCTACACCTTC. This chain links TRBV19 with TRBJ1-2; D is undetermined. This CDR3 spans 14 amino acids. V gave up 1 base and J gave up 4 bases, with 10 bases separating them. The germline V gene encodes CDR1 LNHDA and CDR2 SQIVND (reference sequence).

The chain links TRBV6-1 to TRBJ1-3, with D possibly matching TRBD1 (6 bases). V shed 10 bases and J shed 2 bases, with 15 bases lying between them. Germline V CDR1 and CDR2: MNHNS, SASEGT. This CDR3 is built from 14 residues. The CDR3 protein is CATRGDPTGNTIYF. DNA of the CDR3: TGTGCCACAAGGGGGGATCCCACTGGAAACACCATATATTTT.

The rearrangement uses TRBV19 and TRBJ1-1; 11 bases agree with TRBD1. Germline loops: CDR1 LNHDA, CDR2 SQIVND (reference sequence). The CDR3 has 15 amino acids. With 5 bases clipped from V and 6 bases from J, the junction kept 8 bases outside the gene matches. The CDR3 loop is CASSLAGTGGSEAFF. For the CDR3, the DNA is TGTGCCAGTAGTTTGGCCGGGACAGGGGGGTCTGAAGCTTTCTTT.

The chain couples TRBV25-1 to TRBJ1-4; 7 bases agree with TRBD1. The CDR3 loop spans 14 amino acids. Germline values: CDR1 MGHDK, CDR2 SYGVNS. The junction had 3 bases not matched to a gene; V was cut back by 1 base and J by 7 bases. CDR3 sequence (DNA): TGTGCCAGCAGTGAATCGGGGACAGTTGAAAAACTGTTTTTT. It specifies CASSESGTVEKLFF.

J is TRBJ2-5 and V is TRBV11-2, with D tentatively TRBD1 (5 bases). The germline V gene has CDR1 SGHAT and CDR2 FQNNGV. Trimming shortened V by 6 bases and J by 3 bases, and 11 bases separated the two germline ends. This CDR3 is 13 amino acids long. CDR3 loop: CASRGRSEETQYF. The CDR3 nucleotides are TGTGCCAGCAGGGGGCGCTCCGAAGAGACCCAGTACTTC.

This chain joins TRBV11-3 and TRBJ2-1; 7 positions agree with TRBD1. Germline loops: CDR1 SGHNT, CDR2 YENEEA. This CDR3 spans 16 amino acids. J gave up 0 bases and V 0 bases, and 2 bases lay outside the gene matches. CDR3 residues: CASSLEAGGSYNEQFF. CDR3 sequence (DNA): TGTGCCAGCAGCTTAGAGGCAGGGGGCTCCTACAATGAGCAGTTCTTC.

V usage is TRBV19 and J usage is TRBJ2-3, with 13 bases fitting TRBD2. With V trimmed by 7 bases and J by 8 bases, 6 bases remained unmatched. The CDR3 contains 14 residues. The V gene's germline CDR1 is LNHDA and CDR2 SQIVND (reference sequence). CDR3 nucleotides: TGTGCCAGTACTTGGACTAGCGGGGGCGGTACGCAGTATTTT. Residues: CASTWTSGGGTQYF.

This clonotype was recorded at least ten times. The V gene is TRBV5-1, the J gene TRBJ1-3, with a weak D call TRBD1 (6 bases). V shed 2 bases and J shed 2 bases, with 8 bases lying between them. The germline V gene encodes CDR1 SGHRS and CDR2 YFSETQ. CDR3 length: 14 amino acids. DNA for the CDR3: TGCGCCAGCAGCTTCACAGGGACTGGAAACACCATATATTTT. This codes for CASSFTGTGNTIYF.

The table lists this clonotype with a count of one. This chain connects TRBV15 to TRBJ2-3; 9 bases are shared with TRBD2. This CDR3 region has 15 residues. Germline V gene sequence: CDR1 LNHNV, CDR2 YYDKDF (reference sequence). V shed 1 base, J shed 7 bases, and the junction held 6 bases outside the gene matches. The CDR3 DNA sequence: TGTGCCACCAGCAGAGGCGGGAGGGCCGAGAATACGCAGTATTTT. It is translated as CATSRGGRAENTQYF.

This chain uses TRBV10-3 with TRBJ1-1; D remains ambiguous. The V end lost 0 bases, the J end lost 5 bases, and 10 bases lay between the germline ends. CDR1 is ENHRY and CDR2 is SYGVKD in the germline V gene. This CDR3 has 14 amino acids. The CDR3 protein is CAISESPGRTEAFF. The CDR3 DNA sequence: TGTGCCATCAGTGAGTCGCCCGGTCGGACTGAAGCTTTCTTT.

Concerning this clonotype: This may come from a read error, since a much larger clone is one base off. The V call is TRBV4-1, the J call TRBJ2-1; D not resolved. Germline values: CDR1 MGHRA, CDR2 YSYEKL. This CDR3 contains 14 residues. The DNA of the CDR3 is TGCGCCAGCGGCCATCCAATAACCGGGCAGGAGCAGTTCTTC. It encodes CASGHPITGQEQFF.

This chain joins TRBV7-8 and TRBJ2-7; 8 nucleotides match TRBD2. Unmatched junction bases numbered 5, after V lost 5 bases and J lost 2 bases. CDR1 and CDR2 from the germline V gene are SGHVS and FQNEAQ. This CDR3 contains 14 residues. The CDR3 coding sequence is TGTGCCAGCAGCCCGAGCGGGAGACCCTACGAGCAGTACTTC. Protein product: CASSPSGRPYEQYF.

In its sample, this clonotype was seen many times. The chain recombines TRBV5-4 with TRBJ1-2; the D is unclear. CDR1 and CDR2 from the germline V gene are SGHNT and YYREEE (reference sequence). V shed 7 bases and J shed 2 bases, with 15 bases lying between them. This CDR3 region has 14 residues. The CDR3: CASGPGRANYGYTF. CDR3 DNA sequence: TGTGCCAGCGGCCCAGGACGGGCGAACTATGGCTACACCTTC.

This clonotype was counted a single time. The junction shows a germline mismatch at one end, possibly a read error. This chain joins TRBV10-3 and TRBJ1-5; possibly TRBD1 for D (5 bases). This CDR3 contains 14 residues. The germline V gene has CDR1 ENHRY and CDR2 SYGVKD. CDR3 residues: CASSASGGAQPQHF. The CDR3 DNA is TGTGCCAGCAGTGCATCCGGGGGTGCTCAGCCCCAGCATTTT.

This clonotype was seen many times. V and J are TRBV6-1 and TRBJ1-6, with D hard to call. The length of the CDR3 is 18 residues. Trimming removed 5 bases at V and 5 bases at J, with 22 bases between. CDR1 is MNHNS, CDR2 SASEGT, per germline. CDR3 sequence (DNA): TGTGCCAGCAGTCTGTATAGCAGGCCTATAACGAATAATTCACCCCTCCACTTT. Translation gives CASSLYSRPITNNSPLHF.

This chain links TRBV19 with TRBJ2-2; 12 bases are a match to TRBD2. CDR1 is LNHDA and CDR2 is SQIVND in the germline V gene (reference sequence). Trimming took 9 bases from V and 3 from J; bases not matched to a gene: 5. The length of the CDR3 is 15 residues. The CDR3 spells CASRLAGVDTGELFF. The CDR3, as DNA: TGTGCCAGCCGACTAGCGGGAGTGGACACCGGGGAGCTGTTTTTT.

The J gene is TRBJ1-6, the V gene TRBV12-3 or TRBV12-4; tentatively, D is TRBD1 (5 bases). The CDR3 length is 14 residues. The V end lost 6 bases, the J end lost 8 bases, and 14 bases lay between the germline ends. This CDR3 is CASSFRARDSPLHF. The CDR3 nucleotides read TGTGCCAGCAGCTTCAGGGCCCGCGATTCACCCCTCCACTTT.